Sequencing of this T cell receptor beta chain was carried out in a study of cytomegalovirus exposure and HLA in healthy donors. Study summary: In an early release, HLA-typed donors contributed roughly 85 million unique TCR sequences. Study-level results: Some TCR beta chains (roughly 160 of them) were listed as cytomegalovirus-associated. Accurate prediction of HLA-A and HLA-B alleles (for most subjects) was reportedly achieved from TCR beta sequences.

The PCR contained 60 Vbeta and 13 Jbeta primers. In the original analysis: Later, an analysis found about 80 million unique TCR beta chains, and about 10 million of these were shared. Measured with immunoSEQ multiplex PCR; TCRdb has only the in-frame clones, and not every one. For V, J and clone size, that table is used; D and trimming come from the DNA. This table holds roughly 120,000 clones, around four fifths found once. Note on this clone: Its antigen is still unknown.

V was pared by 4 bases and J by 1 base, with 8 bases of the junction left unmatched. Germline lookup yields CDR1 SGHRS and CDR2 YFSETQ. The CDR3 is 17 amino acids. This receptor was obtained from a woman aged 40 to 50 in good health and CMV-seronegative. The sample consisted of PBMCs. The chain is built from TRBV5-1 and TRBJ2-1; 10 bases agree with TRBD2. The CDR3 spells CASSRSSSGGSYNEQFF. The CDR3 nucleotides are TGCGCCAGCAGCAGATCCTCTAGCGGGGGTTCCTACAATGAGCAGTTCTTC.